This T cell receptor beta chain was recovered during a study of T cells after yellow fever vaccination (dated by TCRdb to about 2019). Study-wide context: Libraries from fractions with low cell numbers were prepared with the SMART-Seq v4 Ultra Low Input RNA kit. Bulk PBMC replicates and cell subsets were isolated from blood drawn at multiple timepoints before and after both primary and secondary immunization. To follow T-cell clones before and after primary and booster YFV17D yellow fever vaccination, bulk TCR alpha and beta repertoires were sequenced over time. Two healthy male donors, one aged 18 to 30 and one aged 30 to 40 years, made up the cohort. Points the paper makes about the study in general: Most clones expanded after primary vaccination (around 97% of CD4 and 70% to 90% of CD8) were re-detected after the booster, suggesting that broad memory maintenance occurred. The study included only two donors, which limits how far the findings can be generalized. A small fraction of clonotypes showed up in both the CD4 and CD8 compartments, probably as a result of convergent recombination. FACS-sorted repertoires could contain abundant contaminating clonotypes from the bulk population, so computational filtering was required. The secondary T-cell response was weaker than the primary response but faster, peaking on day 5 instead of day 15.

The treatment or condition label on this specimen signifies: live attenuated yellow fever vaccine strain. A standard Ficoll-Paque protocol was used to isolate PBMCs from peripheral blood. CD4 and CD8 T-cell fractions were isolated with Dynabeads CD4 and CD8 positive selection kits. TriZol was used to extract RNA from bulk PBMCs, from CD4 and CD8 fractions, and from dextramer-positive and dextramer-negative fractions. Details on this clonotype: There is no known antigen for this receptor. Base qualities were left out, and no much larger clone turns up one base away.

From the cysteine up to the phenylalanine, the CDR3 has a length of 12 residues. The DNA shown is the 36-base CDR3, in frame from base 1. For CDR1 and CDR2, the germline V gene (reference sequence) lists SGHNT and YYREEE. Trimming takes 1 base from V and 11 bases from J, and the germline ends sit 12 bases apart. Sequencing instrument: Illumina NovaSeq 6000. TCR cDNA was synthesized by 5'RACE template switching, which introduced a universal primer site and unique molecular identifiers. Priming for cDNA synthesis came from both the TCR alpha and TCR beta constant segments. Library amplification used two PCR steps, and the second PCR step added sample barcodes and sequencing adapters. Sequencing of libraries was done on Illumina HiSeq 2500 (2x100 bp) or NovaSeq (2x150 bp). The study's processing was this. Demultiplexing of reads and collapsing into UMI consensus sequences were performed with MIGEC, and V(D)J alignment was carried out with MiXCR. Clonotypes responding to the vaccine were identified with edgeR on replicate PBMC samples, with the criteria of FDR below 0.01 and a log2 fold change above 5 up to day 15. Bulk clonotypes were assigned CD4 or CD8 identity according to which sequenced CD4 or CD8 repertoire held them at higher abundance. The public sequencing data were trimmed at Q25 with fastp and processed into clonotypes with MiXCR by TCRdb, which kept only in-frame beta chains. Every distinct CDR3 protein forms one entry, paired with its most common genes and DNA. The V and J calls and clone size come from TCRdb's table, not from the authors' own analysis. This sample is represented by 300,000 to 400,000 distinct CDR3 sequences; around 12% of them were singletons. The ten largest clones take up 3.2% of the sample.

The sample consisted of CD4+ T cells sorted from PBMCs, taken 15 days after the yellow fever booster vaccination. Recombination joined TRBV5-4 with TRBJ1-1; TRBD1 is possibly the D segment (6 matching bases). The sequence derives from a man in his late teens or twenties who received the YFV17D yellow fever vaccine. CDR3 reads: CASSLMGAGAFF. The DNA is TGTGCCAGCAGCTTGATGGGGGCCGGGGCTTTCTTT.